The sequence of this T cell receptor beta chain was determined in a study of blood T cell repertoires in COVID-19. Study-level background: Sample material is recorded as cDNA or gDNA derived from T cells, B-cell-depleted T cells, or PBMCs.

Germline-derived CDR1 and CDR2 are LGHNA and YNFKEQ. The CDR3 totals 14 residues. The trim removed 5 bases at V and 2 bases at J, leaving 3 bases unmatched. Per the study methods: Estimated nucleated cell counts came from reference gene primer amplification. Assay: immunoSEQ multiplex PCR; the TCRdb copy retains only in-frame clones and omits some. That table furnishes V, J and clone size, whereas the DNA furnished D and trimming. This sample has roughly 140,000 clones, with around 86% found just once. The receptor comes from a man between 70 and 80 years old with acute or convalescent COVID-19. The J gene is TRBJ1-1, the V gene TRBV4-2; 9 positions agree with TRBD1. Sequenced input: peripheral blood. The CDR3 DNA reads TGTGCCAGCAGCGAACAGGGGGCAAACACTGAAGCTTTCTTT. Its translation is CASSEQGANTEAFF.